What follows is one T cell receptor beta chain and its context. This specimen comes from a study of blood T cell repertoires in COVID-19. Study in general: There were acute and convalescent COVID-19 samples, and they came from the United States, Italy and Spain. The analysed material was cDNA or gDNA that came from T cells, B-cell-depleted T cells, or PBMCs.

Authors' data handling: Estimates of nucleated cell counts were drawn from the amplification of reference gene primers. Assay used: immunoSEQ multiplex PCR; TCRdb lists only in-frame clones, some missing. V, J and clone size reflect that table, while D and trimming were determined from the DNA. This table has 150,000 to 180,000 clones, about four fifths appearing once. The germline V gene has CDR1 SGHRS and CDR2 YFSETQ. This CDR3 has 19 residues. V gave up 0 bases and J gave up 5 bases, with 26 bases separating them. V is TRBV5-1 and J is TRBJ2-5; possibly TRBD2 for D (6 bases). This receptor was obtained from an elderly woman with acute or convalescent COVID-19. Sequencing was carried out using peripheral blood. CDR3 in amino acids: CASSLAAGRPAGMIETQYF. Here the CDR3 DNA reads TGCGCCAGCAGCTTGGCGGCAGGGCGTCCAGCGGGCATGATCGAGACCCAGTACTTC.